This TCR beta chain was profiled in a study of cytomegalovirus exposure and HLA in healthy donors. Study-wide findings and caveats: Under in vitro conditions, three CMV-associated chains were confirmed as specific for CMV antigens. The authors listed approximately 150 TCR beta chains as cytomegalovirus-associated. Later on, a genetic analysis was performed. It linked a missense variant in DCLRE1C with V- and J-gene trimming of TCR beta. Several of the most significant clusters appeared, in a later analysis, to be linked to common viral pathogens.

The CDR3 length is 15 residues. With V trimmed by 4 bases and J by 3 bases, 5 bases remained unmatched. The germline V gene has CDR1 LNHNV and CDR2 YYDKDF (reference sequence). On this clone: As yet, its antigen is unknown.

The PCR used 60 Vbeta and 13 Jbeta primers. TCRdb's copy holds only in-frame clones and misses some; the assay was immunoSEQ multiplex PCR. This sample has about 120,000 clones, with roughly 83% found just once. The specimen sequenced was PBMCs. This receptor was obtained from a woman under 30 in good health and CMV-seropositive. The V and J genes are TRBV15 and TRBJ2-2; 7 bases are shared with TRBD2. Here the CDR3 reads CATSTPGGYTGELFF. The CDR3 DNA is TGTGCCACCAGCACCCCCGGGGGGTACACCGGGGAGCTGTTTTTT.